Below are 29 T cell receptor beta chains sequenced from a single sample in a study of response to subunit inactivated influenza vaccine. TCRdb processed the RT-PCR reads anew with MiXCR; each CDR3 protein has one entry. Among hundreds of thousands of distinct CDR3 sequences listed, around 13% were seen once. Material: PBMCs from blood, obtained 14 to 15 days before vaccination. The receptor set was obtained from a man aged 45 to 65 who received an inactivated influenza vaccine.

The sample holds a few counts of this clonotype. The chain employs TRBV12-3 or TRBV12-4 and TRBJ2-5, with TRBD2 matching 9 bases. The V gene end was trimmed by 3 bases and the J gene end by 7 bases; junction bases not matched to a gene: 3. The CDR3 totals 13 residues. The CDR3 nucleotides are TGTGCCAGCAGTTTGCGGGGGGGAGGGACCCAGTACTTC. It specifies CASSLRGGGTQYF.

The chain carries TRBV20-1 and TRBJ2-3, with TRBD2 identical over 10 bases. The length of the CDR3 is 15 residues. Germline lookup yields CDR1 DFQATT and CDR2 SNEGSKA (reference sequence). J gave up 1 base and V 3 bases, and 4 bases lay outside the gene matches. CDR3 loop: CSARPAGGGTDTQYF. CDR3 DNA: TGCAGTGCTAGGCCAGCGGGAGGGGGCACAGATACGCAGTATTTT.

This clonotype was counted only a few times. The chain uses TRBV5-5 and TRBJ2-7; the D gene is possibly TRBD2 (5 bases). CDR1 is SGHKS, CDR2 YYEKEE, per germline (reference sequence). V lost 1 base and J 0 bases, leaving 11 bases between the germline ends. The CDR3 length is 15 residues. The CDR3 here is CASSLFPGFSYEQYF. In nucleotides, the CDR3 is TGTGCCAGCAGCTTGTTTCCGGGGTTCTCCTACGAGCAGTACTTC. The variable domain in full, with the rest retrieved from reference TRBV5-5 and TRBJ2-7, is DAGVTQSPTHLIKTRGQQVTLRCSPISGHKSVSWYQQVLGQGPQFIFQYYEKEERGRGNFPDRFSARQFPNYSSELNVNALLLGDSALYLCASSLFPGFSYEQYFGPGTRLTVT.

CDR3 residues: CASTLSGGGYNEQFF. CDR3 in DNA: TGTGCCAGCACCCTCTCTGGGGGCGGCTACAATGAGCAGTTCTTC. V is TRBV6-1 and J is TRBJ2-1, with D possibly matching TRBD1 (6 bases). CDR3 length: 15 amino acids. CDR1 and CDR2 (germline): MNHNS, SASEGT. Trimming shortened V by 7 bases and J by 3 bases, and 16 bases separated the two germline ends.

This sequence joins TRBV5-6 and TRBJ1-2; D remains unclear. CDR3 size: 12 residues. CDR1 and CDR2 (germline): SGHDT, YYEEEE. V lost 0 bases and J 8 bases, leaving 8 bases between the germline ends. The CDR3 spells CASSLGTQGYTF. The CDR3 DNA reads TGTGCCAGCAGCTTGGGGACTCAGGGCTACACCTTC.

This clonotype appeared a few times. The V call is TRBV5-1, the J call TRBJ2-2; TRBD1 matches 7 bases. The CDR3 sequence is 14 residues long. Trimming at V came to 4 bases and at J to 8 bases, leaving 8 bases not matched to a gene. Germline CDR1 is SGHRS and CDR2 is YFSETQ. The CDR3 DNA reads TGCGCCAGCAGCGAAGGACAGGTTTGGGGGGAGCTGTTTTTT. Residues: CASSEGQVWGELFF.

The sample holds a few counts of this clonotype. The chain couples TRBV2 to TRBJ2-5; D assignment may be TRBD1 or TRBD2 (5 bases each). CDR1 is SNHLY, CDR2 FYNNEI, per germline. CDR3 length equals 15 residues. Deletions cut 6 bases from V and 2 bases from J, with 16 bases between. CDR3 nucleotides: TGTGCCAGCAGAGCGCCGTCGGGGCAGCAAGAGACCCAGTACTTC. This gives the protein CASRAPSGQQETQYF. Full variable domain (outside the CDR3, taken from reference TRBV2 and TRBJ2-5): EPEVTQTPSHQVTQMGQEVILRCVPISNHLYFYWYRQILGQKVEFLVSFYNNEISEKSEIFDDQFSVERPDGSNFTLKIRSTKLEDSAMYFCASRAPSGQQETQYFGPGTRLLVL.

A few counts support this clonotype. V and J are TRBV7-3 and TRBJ2-5; D is possibly TRBD2 (5 bases). The V and J ends lost 0 bases and 0 bases respectively, with 14 bases between them. The CDR3 is 17 amino acids. Germline CDR1 and CDR2: SGHTA and FQGTGA. In DNA, the CDR3 is TGTGCCAGCAGCTTAACCGGAGGCAGGCCTAACCAAGAGACCCAGTACTTC. It is translated as CASSLTGGRPNQETQYF.

This chain links TRBV9 with TRBJ2-1; 7 nucleotides align to TRBD1. The V gene end was trimmed by 3 bases and the J gene end by 5 bases; junction bases not matched to a gene: 11. This CDR3 has 16 amino acids. CDR1 and CDR2 (germline): SGDLS, YYNGEE. The CDR3 DNA follows: TGTGCCAGCAGCGAAGGGGGCGCGTTCCTTAACAATGAGCAGTTCTTC. Amino acid sequence: CASSEGGAFLNNEQFF.

This clonotype showed up just once. This chain links TRBV4-3 with TRBJ2-1; the match to TRBD2 covers 8 bases. The CDR3 contains 16 residues. Unmatched junction bases numbered 5, after V lost 0 bases and J lost 4 bases. CDR1 is LGHNA, CDR2 YSLEER, per germline. The CDR3 bases are TGCGCCAGCAGCCAAGAGGCCCAGCGGGGGTACAATGAGCAGTTCTTC. Its protein product is CASSQEAQRGYNEQFF.

In its sample, this clonotype was seen once. The chain employs TRBV19 and TRBJ2-2; D may match TRBD1 or TRBD2 (5 bases each). CDR1 and CDR2 (germline): LNHDA, SQIVND (reference sequence). The V end was cut by 3 bases, the J end by 1 base, with 12 bases between. This CDR3 is 16 amino acids long. The CDR3, as DNA: TGTGCCAGTAGTATGGGGGATAGCTTGAACACCGGGGAGCTGTTTTTT. Amino acids: CASSMGDSLNTGELFF.

Only a few counts were recorded for this clonotype. The genes are TRBV27 and TRBJ1-5; TRBD1 aligns across 7 bases. Per germline, CDR1 MNHEY and CDR2 SMNVEV (reference sequence). This CDR3 region has 15 residues. Trimming cost V 4 bases and J 0 bases; bases outside gene matches: 3. The CDR3 loop is CASSSRDSSNQPQHF. The CDR3 region has the DNA TGTGCCAGCAGTTCCCGGGACAGTAGCAATCAGCCCCAGCATTTT.

This clonotype was found a few times. CDR3 loop: CATSRQVGSYNEQFF. The CDR3 DNA reads as TGTGCCACCAGCCGACAAGTGGGCTCCTACAATGAGCAGTTCTTC. The rearrangement joins TRBV15 to TRBJ2-1; no reliable D call. CDR3 length: 15 residues. V gave up 5 bases and J gave up 0 bases, with 11 bases separating them. Germline CDR1 and CDR2: LNHNV and YYDKDF (reference sequence).

V is TRBV25-1 and J is TRBJ2-5, with TRBD2 identical over 11 bases. Germline CDR1 is MGHDK and CDR2 is SYGVNS. The CDR3 has 16 amino acids. The trim removed 5 bases at V and 3 bases at J, leaving 8 bases unmatched. CDR3 in amino acids: CASSPHYSGGEETQYF. CDR3 in DNA: TGTGCCAGCAGTCCGCACTATAGCGGGGGGGAAGAGACCCAGTACTTC.

The J gene is TRBJ1-1, the V gene TRBV20-1; 10 positions match TRBD1. The CDR3 has 18 amino acids. Germline trimming cut 0 bases from V and 0 bases from J; bases unmatched to any gene: 10. Germline assignment: CDR1 DFQATT and CDR2 SNEGSKA (reference sequence). The CDR3, as DNA: TGCAGTGCTAGAGATCGGGTCGGGGACAGGGGTCTGAACACTGAAGCTTTCTTT. Translating it yields CSARDRVGDRGLNTEAFF.

This clonotype has more than one count but fewer than ten. The chain links TRBV29-1 to TRBJ2-5; D call uncertain. Looked up from germline, CDR1 is SQVTM and CDR2 is ANQGSEA. Between the trimmed V and J ends, which lost 5 bases and 5 bases, there was a span of 6 bases. The CDR3 runs to 10 residues. The CDR3 DNA reads as TGCAGCGTTCTCTGGGAGACCCAGTACTTC. Translated: CSVLWETQYF.

This clonotype was counted between two and nine times. The rearrangement links TRBV12-5 to TRBJ2-1, with 11 bases that match TRBD2. Per the germline V gene, CDR1 is LGHNT and CDR2 is FRNRAP. This CDR3 contains 17 residues. The trim removed 1 base at V and 7 bases at J, leaving 9 bases unmatched. DNA of the CDR3: TGTGCTAGTGGTTTGGCTCTAGCGGGAGGAGATGGTAATGAGCAGTTCTTC. This gives the protein CASGLALAGGDGNEQFF.

This clonotype turned up a few times. The gene calls are TRBV3-1 and TRBJ1-1; TRBD1 matches 10 bases. Germline V gives CDR1 LGHDT, CDR2 YNNKEL (reference sequence). CDR3 length equals 14 residues. Trimming at V came to 6 bases and at J to 9 bases, leaving 10 bases not matched to a gene. CDR3 sequence reads: CASSPTGGVEKAFF. The CDR3 nucleotides read TGTGCCAGCAGTCCGACAGGGGGCGTTGAGAAAGCTTTCTTT.

This clonotype was observed at least ten times. This chain joins TRBV28 and TRBJ1-5; 8 bases align to TRBD1. The germline V gene encodes CDR1 MDHEN and CDR2 SYDVKM. V lost 8 bases, J lost 4 bases, and 7 bases stayed unmatched. This CDR3 spans 14 amino acids. CDR3 bases: TGTGCCAGCCGTAGACAGGGGCAGAATCAGCCCCAGCATTTT. It specifies CASRRQGQNQPQHF.

The V gene is TRBV24-1, the J gene TRBJ2-1; 8 positions match TRBD1. Germline assignment: CDR1 KGHDR and CDR2 SFDVKD. This CDR3 has 15 amino acids. Trimming at V came to 11 bases and at J to 0 bases, leaving 8 bases not matched to a gene. The CDR3 here is CAIGQGRSSYNEQFF. CDR3 in DNA: TGTGCCATAGGACAGGGACGGAGCTCCTACAATGAGCAGTTCTTC.

The chain couples TRBV4-1 to TRBJ2-7; TRBD1 agrees at 9 bases. The CDR3 sequence is 16 residues long. Looked up from germline, CDR1 is MGHRA and CDR2 is YSYEKL. J gave up 1 base and V 0 bases, and 4 bases lay outside the gene matches. The CDR3 DNA sequence: TGCGCCAGCAGCCAAGATGCGACAGGGGGTTCCTACGAGCAGTACTTC. Residues: CASSQDATGGSYEQYF.

This clonotype occurred many times. J is TRBJ2-3 and V is TRBV20-1, with a weak D call TRBD1 (6 bases). The CDR3 sequence is 14 residues long. The germline gives CDR1 DFQATT, CDR2 SNEGSKA (reference sequence). Trimming pared 3 bases from V and 2 bases from J, leaving 12 bases between. DNA of the CDR3: TGCAGTGCTAGGGTTAACAGGGCCACAGATACGCAGTATTTT. Its protein product is CSARVNRATDTQYF.

The chain is built from TRBV20-1 and TRBJ2-5; D gene ambiguous. V was clipped by 3 bases and J by 5 bases, with 10 bases between them. The germline gives CDR1 DFQATT, CDR2 SNEGSKA (reference sequence). CDR3 length equals 12 residues. The CDR3 here is CSASPIGETQYF. The CDR3 DNA reads TGCAGTGCTAGCCCCATTGGGGAGACCCAGTACTTC.

This clonotype was observed a few times. This chain uses TRBV5-1 with TRBJ1-1; D is undetermined. The germline V and J ends were trimmed by 0 bases and 6 bases, with 12 bases remaining between them. Germline V gene data show CDR1 as SGHRS and CDR2 as YFSETQ. The CDR3 length is 14 residues. CDR3 DNA: TGCGCCAGCAGCTTGGAAGGGAGGCCCGCTGAAGCTTTCTTT. Protein: CASSLEGRPAEAFF.

This sequence joins TRBV20-1 and TRBJ1-4, with D tentatively TRBD1 (5 bases). V was shortened by 4 bases and J by 8 bases, with 14 bases between the two germline ends. The germline V gene has CDR1 DFQATT and CDR2 SNEGSKA (reference sequence). CDR3 length equals 13 residues. Here the CDR3 reads CSAKLEGREKLFF. The CDR3 DNA reads TGCAGTGCTAAGCTTGAGGGGAGGGAAAAACTGTTTTTT.

V and J are TRBV11-1 and TRBJ1-1; 7 bases agree with TRBD1. Looked up from germline, CDR1 is SGHAT and CDR2 is FQDESV (reference sequence). J lost 3 bases, V lost 3 bases, and 10 bases had no gene match. The CDR3 is 16 amino acids. CDR3 sequence (DNA): TGTGCCAGCAGCTTTGGTTCAGGGGGGCCTTACACTGAAGCTTTCTTT. Protein: CASSFGSGGPYTEAFF.

This clonotype came up many times. The chain is built from TRBV12-3 or TRBV12-4 and TRBJ2-3; TRBD1 or TRBD2 may be the D gene (5 bases each). This CDR3 is built from 14 residues. Trimming left V 4 bases short and J 5 bases short, with 13 bases between. The CDR3 DNA reads TGTGCCAGCAGTTCACGGGACGCCCGAGATACGCAGTATTTT. This sequence encodes CASSSRDARDTQYF.

The CDR3 here is CASSPPRTSGTRYEQYF. Written as DNA, the CDR3 is TGTGCCAGCTCACCACCCCGGACTAGCGGGACTCGGTACGAGCAGTACTTC. V and J are TRBV18 and TRBJ2-7; 12 bases are shared with TRBD2. CDR1 and CDR2 from the germline V gene are KGHSH and LQKENI. V lost 0 bases, J lost 4 bases, and 7 bases stayed unmatched. There are 17 residues in the CDR3. The whole variable domain, remainder taken from reference TRBV18 and TRBJ2-7, is NAGVMQNPRHLVRRRGQEARLRCSPMKGHSHVYWYRQLPEEGLKFMVYLQKENIIDESGMPKERFSAEFPKEGPSILRIQQVVRGDSAAYFCASSPPRTSGTRYEQYFGPGTRLTVT.

This clonotype was recorded at least ten times. The rearrangement joins TRBV4-1 to TRBJ1-1; maybe TRBD1 (6 bases). Germline V lookup: CDR1 MGHRA, CDR2 YSYEKL. This CDR3 has 15 residues. V lost 4 bases and J 1 base, leaving 13 bases between the germline ends. The CDR3 loop reads CASSLRGGENTEAFF. In DNA form, the CDR3 reads TGCGCCAGCAGCCTTAGGGGGGGGGAGAACACTGAAGCTTTCTTT.